The clone carrying this TCR beta chain has a handful of counts. As yet, its antigen is unknown. The source of the sample is a study of T cells in Graves' hyperthyroidism and ophthalmopathy. Study-wide results and limits: Blood samples included most of the expanded thyroid clonotypes exceeding 0.001. Ophthalmopathy was separated from stable hyperthyroidism by a 13 V-J model.

Amplified TCR beta CDR3 regions derived from RNA transcripts. Researchers ran a first-round RT-PCR on the TCR CDR3 using the HTBI primer set. TCRdb reanalysed the multiplex PCR reads using MiXCR and keeps one entry per CDR3 protein. Among approximately 590,000 distinct CDR3 sequences listed, around 46% were seen once. Uncontrolled infections, other autoimmune diseases, pregnancy or lactation led to exclusion of patients. Each diagnosis drew on symptoms, thyroxine, TRAb, thyroid ultrasound and orbital computed tomography findings. This TCR was sampled from a young woman with Graves' hyperthyroidism. Material for sequencing was peripheral blood or thyroid tissue (not recorded which).

In DNA form, the CDR3 reads TGTGCCAGCAGCCAAACGGGACAGACTATCTCCTACGAGCAGTACTTC. It is translated as CASSQTGQTISYEQYF. The rearrangement joins TRBV7-2 to TRBJ2-7; TRBD1 matches at 7 bases. V lost 5 bases to trimming and J lost 0 bases; unmatched junction nucleotides: 10. Germline loops: CDR1 SGHTA, CDR2 FQGNSA. The CDR3 is made up of 16 amino acids.